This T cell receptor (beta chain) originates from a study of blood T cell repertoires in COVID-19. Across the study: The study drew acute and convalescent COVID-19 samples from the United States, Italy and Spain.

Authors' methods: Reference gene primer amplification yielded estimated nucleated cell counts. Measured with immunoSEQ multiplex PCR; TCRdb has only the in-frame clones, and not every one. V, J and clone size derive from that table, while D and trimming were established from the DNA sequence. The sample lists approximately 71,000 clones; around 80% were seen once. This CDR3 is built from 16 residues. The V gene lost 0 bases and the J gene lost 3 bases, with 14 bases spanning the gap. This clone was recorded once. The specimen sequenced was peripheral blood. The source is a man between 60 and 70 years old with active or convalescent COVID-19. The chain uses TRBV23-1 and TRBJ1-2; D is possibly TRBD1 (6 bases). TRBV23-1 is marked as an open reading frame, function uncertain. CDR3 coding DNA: TGCGCCAGCAGTCAATCGGAGACAGGAACCTACTATGGCTACACCTTC. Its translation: CASSQSETGTYYGYTF.